This note documents a single T cell receptor beta chain sequence. Its specificity is not known. These data originate in a study of T cell responses to AZD1222 COVID-19 vaccine. The study, taken as a whole, reports: Repertoire samples came only from after the peak T cell response. Among AZD1222 vaccinees, only 5 to 7 were seropositive at baseline.

Germline CDR1 MNHEY, CDR2 SVGAGI. Trimming took off 6 bases at V and 5 bases at J, with 13 bases between the two ends. The CDR3 contains 13 residues. This table comes from immunoSEQ multiplex PCR, and its TCRdb copy is limited to in-frame clones, with some not included. The sample includes fewer than 150,000 clones, 88% of them seen just once. The V gene is TRBV6-5, the J gene TRBJ1-2; no firm D call. Sample: peripheral blood, taken 28 days after the second AZD1222 dose. This clonotype was sampled from an adult who received the AZD1222 COVID-19 vaccine. The CDR3 protein is CASSLAGFYGYTF. The DNA of the CDR3 is TGTGCCAGCAGCCTCGCCGGCTTTTATGGCTACACCTTC.